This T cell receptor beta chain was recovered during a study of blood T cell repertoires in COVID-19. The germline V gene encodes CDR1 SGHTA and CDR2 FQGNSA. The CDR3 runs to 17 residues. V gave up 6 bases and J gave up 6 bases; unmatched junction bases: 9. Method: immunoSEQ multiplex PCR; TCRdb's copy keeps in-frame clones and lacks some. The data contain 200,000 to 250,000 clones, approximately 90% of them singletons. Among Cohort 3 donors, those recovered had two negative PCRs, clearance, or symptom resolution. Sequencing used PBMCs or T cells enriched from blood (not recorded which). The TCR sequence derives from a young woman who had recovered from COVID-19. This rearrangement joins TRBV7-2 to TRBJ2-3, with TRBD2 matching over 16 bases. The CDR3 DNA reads TGTGCCAGCAGACAGGGACTAGCGGGGGGGCTGGCGGATACGCAGTATTTT. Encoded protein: CASRQGLAGGLADTQYF.